The 7 T cell receptor beta chains presented below share a single source sample, sequenced in a study of cytomegalovirus exposure and HLA in healthy donors. Primers for the PCR totalled 60 Vbeta and 13 Jbeta. Profiling relied on immunoSEQ multiplex PCR, and the TCRdb table lists in-frame clones only, not all of them. This sample yields fewer than 200,000 clones, of which about 75% are seen a single time; around 2.5% belongs to the top ten. The specimen sequenced was PBMCs. The source is a female donor in good health and CMV-seronegative.

This clone was counted only a few times. The V call is TRBV5-1, the J call TRBJ1-2, with 10 bases matching TRBD1. The length of the CDR3 is 14 residues. The germline V gene has CDR1 SGHRS and CDR2 YFSETQ. Unmatched junction bases numbered 5, after V lost 5 bases and J lost 4 bases. The CDR3 loop reads CASRPGTGVYGYTF. The CDR3 bases are TGCGCCAGCAGGCCCGGGACAGGGGTCTATGGCTACACCTTC.

The count of this clone is one. This rearrangement joins TRBV7-8 to TRBJ2-1, with TRBD1 as a possible D gene (7 bases). Deletions cut 5 bases from V and 4 bases from J, with 12 bases between. The CDR3 loop spans 14 amino acids. Germline lookup yields CDR1 SGHVS and CDR2 FQNEAQ. DNA for the CDR3: TGTGCCAGCAGCCCGCGGGACAGATACAATGAGCAGTTCTTC. This codes for CASSPRDRYNEQFF.

The chain couples TRBV2 to TRBJ2-2, with D tentatively TRBD1 (5 bases). Trimming shortened V by 8 bases and J by 4 bases, and 11 bases separated the two germline ends. CDR1 is SNHLY, CDR2 FYNNEI, per germline. The CDR3 extends over 13 amino acids. The CDR3 DNA follows: TGTGCCAGCGGGAAAAGGGGCACCGGGGAGCTGTTTTTT. It codes for CASGKRGTGELFF.

This clone was counted only a few times. The chain combines TRBV10-3 with TRBJ2-7; TRBD2 agrees at 12 bases. J was trimmed by 2 bases and V by 3 bases; bases with no gene match: 5. This CDR3 has 16 residues. Germline loops: CDR1 ENHRY, CDR2 SYGVKD. CDR3 in DNA: TGTGCCATCAGTGATGCCGGACTAGCGGGAACCTACGAGCAGTACTTC. It yields the protein CAISDAGLAGTYEQYF.

This chain uses TRBV18 with TRBJ1-1; 7 nucleotides line up with TRBD1. The germline V gene has CDR1 KGHSH and CDR2 LQKENI. Unmatched junction bases numbered 9, after V lost 2 bases and J lost 0 bases. This CDR3 is 17 amino acids long. The CDR3 nucleotides read TGTGCCAGCTCACCAACCGGGACAGCCTTCATGAACACTGAAGCTTTCTTT. Translation gives CASSPTGTAFMNTEAFF.

This chain links TRBV6-1 with TRBJ1-2; the match to TRBD1 covers 7 bases. V gave up 6 bases and J gave up 4 bases; unmatched junction bases: 5. Germline CDR1 and CDR2: MNHNS and SASEGT. The CDR3 is 13 amino acids. The CDR3 sequence: CASRAGGGYGYTF. In DNA form, the CDR3 reads TGTGCCAGCAGGGCAGGGGGAGGCTATGGCTACACCTTC.

This chain links TRBV4-1 with TRBJ1-1, with a possible D match to TRBD1 (5 bases). The CDR3 has 14 residues. Germline CDR1 MGHRA, CDR2 YSYEKL. Trimming took 5 bases from V and 4 from J, leaving 14 bases between them. The chain's CDR3 is CASSGGTVGTEAFF. DNA for the CDR3: TGCGCCAGCAGCGGGGGGACGGTGGGCACTGAAGCTTTCTTT.